This T cell receptor beta chain was retrieved from a study of cytomegalovirus exposure and HLA in healthy donors. Study-wide background: It was reported in a later analysis that the 95 to 150 validation repertoires used the same platform as the 550 to 850 first-cohort repertoires. Notes on the study in general: The classifier was said to identify cytomegalovirus status with high specificity and sensitivity.

Clones were sequenced by immunoSEQ multiplex PCR, and TCRdb holds only the in-frame ones, with some missing. The profile shows more than 120,000 clones, around 87% of them singletons. Per germline, CDR1 SGHDT and CDR2 YYEEEE. The CDR3 spans 17 residues. V lost 9 bases, J lost 0 bases, and 21 bases lay in between. In this sample, this clone turned up once. Its matching antigen is unknown. Input material: PBMCs. The rearrangement uses TRBV5-6 and TRBJ2-2, with D perhaps matching TRBD2 (6 bases). The clonotype was recovered from a man in his late teens or twenties in good health and CMV-seropositive. CDR3 DNA sequence: TGTGCCACCAACCAGATCGGGGGTACCGCGAACACCGGGGAGCTGTTTTTT. This codes for CATNQIGGTANTGELFF.